Below, one T cell receptor (beta chain) is given with its context. The isolated RNA, all of it, was reverse transcribed, so expressed TCRB transcripts were what got sequenced. Generated by immunoSEQ multiplex PCR, the TCRdb table keeps only in-frame clones and is missing some. The sample shows roughly 240,000 clones, 14% of them seen only once. This entry is derived from a study of beta chain features in type 1 diabetes. Germline assignment: CDR1 MNHNS and CDR2 SASEGT. J was trimmed by 3 bases and V by 7 bases; bases with no gene match: 4. The CDR3 loop spans 14 amino acids. The specimen sequenced was naive CD4+ T cells from blood. V and J are TRBV6-1 and TRBJ2-3; 10 positions match TRBD1. This receptor was taken from a woman aged 40-49 years in good health. The CDR3 coding sequence is TGTGCCAGCAACTCGGGACAGGGGACAGATACGCAGTATTTT. It specifies CASNSGQGTDTQYF.